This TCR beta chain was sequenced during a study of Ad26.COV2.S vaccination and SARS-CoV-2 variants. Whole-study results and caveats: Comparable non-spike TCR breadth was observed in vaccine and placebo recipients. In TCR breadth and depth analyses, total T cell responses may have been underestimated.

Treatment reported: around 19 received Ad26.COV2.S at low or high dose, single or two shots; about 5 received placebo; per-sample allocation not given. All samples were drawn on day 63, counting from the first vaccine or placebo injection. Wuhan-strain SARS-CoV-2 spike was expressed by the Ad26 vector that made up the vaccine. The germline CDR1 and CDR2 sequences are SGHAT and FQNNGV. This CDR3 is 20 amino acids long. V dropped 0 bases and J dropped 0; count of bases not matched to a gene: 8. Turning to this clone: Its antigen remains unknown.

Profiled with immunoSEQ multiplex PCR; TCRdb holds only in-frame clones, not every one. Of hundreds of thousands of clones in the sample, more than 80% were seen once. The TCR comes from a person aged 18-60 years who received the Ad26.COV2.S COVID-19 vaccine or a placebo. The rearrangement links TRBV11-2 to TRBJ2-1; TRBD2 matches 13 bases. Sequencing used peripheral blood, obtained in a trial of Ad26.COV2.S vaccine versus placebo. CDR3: CASSLELAGGIPPSYNEQFF. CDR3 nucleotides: TGTGCCAGCAGCTTAGAACTAGCGGGGGGGATCCCACCCTCCTACAATGAGCAGTTCTTC.